A single sample gave rise to the 26 T cell receptor beta chains below, sequenced in a study of T cells in Graves' hyperthyroidism and ophthalmopathy. Amplified TCR beta CDR3 regions derived from RNA transcripts. A first-round RT-PCR of the TCR CDR3 used the HTBI primer set. TCRdb called the multiplex PCR reads again in MiXCR, with one record for every CDR3 protein. Found here are approximately 400,000 distinct CDR3 sequences, 15% to 18% of them singletons; the top ten hold around 7.3%. Sequencing was carried out using blood. These receptors all come from a woman under 30 with Graves' hyperthyroidism.

The sample holds many counts of this clonotype. The rearrangement joins TRBV27 to TRBJ1-5, with unresolved D. Germline lookup yields CDR1 MNHEY and CDR2 SMNVEV (reference sequence). V was clipped by 6 bases and J by 5 bases, with 11 bases between them. This CDR3 has 13 amino acids. The CDR3 reads CASSQVRHQPQHF. CDR3 sequence (DNA): TGTGCCAGCAGCCAAGTACGGCATCAGCCCCAGCATTTT.

This clonotype has a count of ten or more. The chain carries TRBV20-1 and TRBJ2-3; D gene uncertain. This CDR3 comprises 15 residues. Looked up from germline, CDR1 is DFQATT and CDR2 is SNEGSKA (reference sequence). The V end was cut by 3 bases, the J end by 0 bases, with 13 bases between. The CDR3 region is CSARETSSSTDTQYF. In DNA, the CDR3 is TGCAGTGCTAGGGAGACATCCTCTAGCACAGATACGCAGTATTTT.

This clonotype turned up a few times. CDR3: CASSPPRGSLLFLNYGYTF. In nucleotides, the CDR3 is TGTGCCAGCAGCCCCCCTCGTGGCAGCCTCCTTTTTTTAAACTATGGCTACACCTTC. V gene TRBV14 combines with J gene TRBJ1-2; D gene uncertain. Trimming pared 4 bases from V and 2 bases from J, leaving 26 bases between. The CDR3 sequence is 19 residues long. Germline CDR1 is SGHDN and CDR2 is FVKESK. Combining the CDR3 with reference TRBV14 and TRBJ1-2 gives the whole variable domain EAGVTQFPSHSVIEKGQTVTLRCDPISGHDNLYWYRRVMGKEIKFLLHFVKESKQDESGMPNNRFLAERTGGTYSTLKVQPAELEDSGVYFCASSPPRGSLLFLNYGYTFGSGTRLTVV.

This clonotype was counted many times. This chain uses TRBV7-9 with TRBJ2-3; 9 bases line up with TRBD2. With V trimmed by 1 base and J by 2 bases, 7 bases remained unmatched. This CDR3 spans 17 amino acids. From germline, CDR1 is SEHNR and CDR2 FQNEAQ (reference sequence). The CDR3 nucleotides read TGTGCCAGCAGCTTAGGGACGCTAGCGGGACCCACAGATACGCAGTATTTT. Encoded protein: CASSLGTLAGPTDTQYF.

The chain recombines TRBV10-2 with TRBJ2-3, with D unclear. The germline V and J ends were trimmed by 2 bases and 0 bases, with 12 bases remaining between them. Looked up from germline, CDR1 is WSHSY and CDR2 is SAAADI. The CDR3 has 16 amino acids. DNA for the CDR3: TGCGCCAGCAGTGAGCCTTGGCGAGCCAGCACAGATACGCAGTATTTT. This translates into CASSEPWRASTDTQYF.

This clonotype was counted many times. The V call is TRBV20-1, the J call TRBJ1-2; D is possibly TRBD1 (6 bases). The V and J ends lost 6 bases and 0 bases respectively, with 14 bases between them. CDR1 and CDR2 (germline): DFQATT, SNEGSKA (reference sequence). The CDR3 totals 14 residues. The CDR3 DNA is TGCAGTGCCGGGGGGGCAGCCACTAACTATGGCTACACCTTC. It encodes CSAGGAATNYGYTF.

This clonotype was picked up many times. The CDR3 sequence: CASRDRHTGTGGETQYF. CDR3 coding DNA: TGTGCCAGCAGGGATCGACACACAGGGACTGGCGGGGAGACCCAGTACTTC. The chain joins TRBV6-1 to TRBJ2-5, with D perhaps assigned TRBD1 or TRBD2 (6 bases each). Between the trimmed V and J ends, which lost 6 bases and 5 bases, there was a span of 25 bases. CDR1 and CDR2 (germline): MNHNS, SASEGT. CDR3 length: 17 residues.

On this clonotype: This may come from a read error, since a much larger clone is one base off. V usage is TRBV2 and J usage is TRBJ2-7; no firm D call. Between the trimmed V and J ends, which lost 1 base and 0 bases, there was a span of 7 bases. The CDR3 is 14 residues long. The germline CDR1 and CDR2 sequences are SNHLY and FYNNEI. The CDR3 sequence: CASSEDSCSYEQYF. The CDR3 DNA is TGTGCCAGCAGTGAAGACAGCTGCTCCTACGAGCAGTACTTC.

The chain links TRBV6-5 to TRBJ2-2; D unclear. Germline V lookup: CDR1 MNHEY, CDR2 SVGAGI. Trimming took off 2 bases at V and 8 bases at J, with 12 bases between the two ends. The CDR3 is made up of 14 amino acids. DNA for the CDR3: TGTGCCAGCAGTTACATCGAATTCCCAGGGGAGCTGTTTTTT. Residues: CASSYIEFPGELFF.

This clonotype turned up a few times. The chain carries TRBV30 and TRBJ2-1; D is possibly TRBD2 (7 bases). The V gene lost 4 bases and the J gene lost 4 bases, with 14 bases spanning the gap. Germline loops: CDR1 GTSNPN, CDR2 SVGIG (reference sequence). This CDR3 contains 14 residues. CDR3 protein: CAWKGGLTYNEQFF. DNA for the CDR3: TGTGCCTGGAAGGGGGGACTAACATACAATGAGCAGTTCTTC. Using reference TRBV30 and TRBJ2-1 for the parts outside the CDR3, the full variable domain is SQTIHQWPATLVQPVGSPLSLECTVEGTSNPNLYWYRQAAGRGLQLLFYSVGIGQISSEVPQNLSASRPQDRQFILSSKKLLLSDSGFYLCAWKGGLTYNEQFFGPGTRLTVL.

This clonotype was recorded many times. This rearrangement joins TRBV5-1 to TRBJ1-1; TRBD1 matches at 9 bases. The CDR3 is 14 residues long. The ends lost 4 bases at V and 5 bases at J; junction bases unmatched: 6. Germline lookup yields CDR1 SGHRS and CDR2 YFSETQ. This CDR3 is CASSHQGTGTEAFF. As DNA, the CDR3 is TGCGCCAGCAGCCATCAAGGGACAGGGACTGAAGCTTTCTTT.

The chain couples TRBV10-3 to TRBJ2-2; 7 bases are a match to TRBD1. The CDR3 has 15 amino acids. Germline V lookup: CDR1 ENHRY, CDR2 SYGVKD. With 2 bases clipped from V and 5 bases from J, the junction kept 5 bases outside the gene matches. In DNA, the CDR3 is TGTGCCATCAGTGAGAAGGGACAGTATACCGGGGAGCTGTTTTTT. It yields the protein CAISEKGQYTGELFF.

This clonotype was observed many times. The V call is TRBV12-3 or TRBV12-4, the J call TRBJ1-2; D is unclear. This CDR3 is built from 15 residues. The V gene lost 5 bases and the J gene lost 3 bases, with 16 bases spanning the gap. The CDR3 DNA is TGTGCCAGCAGTCGAACACAGCCTTGGGACTATGGCTACACCTTC. This gives the protein CASSRTQPWDYGYTF.

This clonotype has at least ten counts. The V and J genes are TRBV12-3 or TRBV12-4 and TRBJ1-6; TRBD1 matches 8 bases. This CDR3 is 14 amino acids long. Trimming took 6 bases from V and 8 from J; bases not matched to a gene: 6. The CDR3 nucleotides are TGTGCCAGCAGCGTCCAGGGGGCTGATTCACCCCTCCACTTT. Translated, it gives CASSVQGADSPLHF.

The genes are TRBV12-3 or TRBV12-4 and TRBJ2-7; D gene ambiguous. The CDR3 contains 12 residues. Trimming removed 7 bases at V and 9 bases at J, with 16 bases between. The CDR3 bases are TGTGCCAGCACCGCTCGATTTTCGGGGCAGTACTTC. Translated: CASTARFSGQYF.

J is TRBJ2-3 and V is TRBV2, with 8 nucleotides matching TRBD1. The J segment lost 3 bases and the V segment lost 9 bases, leaving 11 bases of the junction unmatched. This CDR3 has 15 residues. Germline V gene lookup returns CDR1 SNHLY and CDR2 FYNNEI. The CDR3 is CARGTIDRGTDTQYF. CDR3 DNA: TGTGCCAGGGGTACCATCGACAGGGGTACAGATACGCAGTATTTT.

The table lists this clonotype with a few counts. Given a much more abundant clone one base away, this may be a read error. The V gene is TRBV9, the J gene TRBJ2-7; the match to TRBD1 covers 7 bases. Germline-derived CDR1 and CDR2 are SGDLS and YYNGEE. The CDR3 is 13 residues long. CDR3 in amino acids: CTSSVESGGEQYF. The CDR3 DNA reads as TGTACCAGCAGCGTAGAGTCAGGGGGCGAGCAGTACTTC.

There are many counts of this clonotype. The V and J genes are TRBV24-1 and TRBJ1-5; D not resolved. V lost 0 bases and J 4 bases, leaving 6 bases between the germline ends. Germline CDR1 reads KGHDR; CDR2 reads SFDVKD. This CDR3 region has 14 residues. The CDR3 spells CATSDLHENQPQHF. CDR3 bases: TGTGCCACCAGTGATTTGCACGAAAATCAGCCCCAGCATTTT.

This clonotype appeared many times. The CDR3 sequence is CASSQRTAGGEKLFF. CDR3 bases: TGTGCCAGCAGTCAGAGGACAGCCGGAGGTGAAAAACTGTTTTTT. The chain carries TRBV12-3 or TRBV12-4 and TRBJ1-4; weak D call: TRBD1 (6 bases). The CDR3 is 15 amino acids. Trimming left V 5 bases short and J 7 bases short, with 17 bases between.

This chain joins TRBV6-2 or TRBV6-3 and TRBJ1-2, with unresolved D. Germline V gene data show CDR1 as MNHEY and CDR2 as SVGEGT. CDR3 length: 12 amino acids. V gave up 8 bases and J gave up 0 bases, with 7 bases separating them. In DNA, the CDR3 is TGTGCCAGCGGATTTACTAACTATGGCTACACCTTC. Encoded protein: CASGFTNYGYTF.

This clonotype has ten or more counts. This rearrangement joins TRBV9 to TRBJ2-1, with D maybe TRBD2 (6 bases). The V end was cut by 2 bases, the J end by 0 bases, with 6 bases between. The germline V gene encodes CDR1 SGDLS and CDR2 YYNGEE. The CDR3 length is 14 residues. The CDR3 sequence is CASSVGGSYNEQFF. For the CDR3, the DNA is TGTGCCAGCAGCGTGGGGGGCTCCTACAATGAGCAGTTCTTC.

This clonotype was picked up many times. CDR3 amino acids: CATTPDRVDTYEQYF. CDR3 nucleotides: TGTGCCACCACCCCGGACAGGGTGGACACCTACGAGCAGTACTTC. The chain employs TRBV15 and TRBJ2-7; 8 bases align to TRBD1. V shed 7 bases, J shed 2 bases, and the junction held 10 bases outside the gene matches. Looked up from germline, CDR1 is LNHNV and CDR2 is YYDKDF (reference sequence). The CDR3 runs to 15 residues. The variable domain in full, completed from reference TRBV15 and TRBJ2-7, reads DAMVIQNPRYQVTQFGKPVTLSCSQTLNHNVMYWYQQKSSQAPKLLFHYYDKDFNNEADTPDNFQSRRPNTSFCFLDIRSPGLGDTAMYLCATTPDRVDTYEQYFGPGTRLTVT.

The chain is built from TRBV9 and TRBJ2-7; no definite D call. The CDR3 contains 13 residues. Germline V lookup: CDR1 SGDLS, CDR2 YYNGEE. Trimming removed 7 bases at V and 3 bases at J, with 14 bases between. CDR3 nucleotides: TGTGCCAGCTCGGCAAACCGAAACTACGAGCAGTACTTC. Protein: CASSANRNYEQYF. Full variable domain (remainder filled in from reference TRBV9 and TRBJ2-7): DSGVTQTPKHLITATGQRVTLRCSPRSGDLSVYWYQQSLDQGLQFLIQYYNGEERAKGNILERFSAQQFPDLHSELNLSSLELGDSALYFCASSANRNYEQYFGPGTRLTVT.

There are many counts of this clonotype. This rearrangement joins TRBV11-2 to TRBJ1-5; tentative D call: TRBD1 (5 bases). V gave up 3 bases and J gave up 3 bases, with 12 bases separating them. CDR1 is SGHAT, CDR2 FQNNGV, per germline. The CDR3 runs to 15 residues. The CDR3 DNA reads as TGTGCCAGCAGCTTTTACCCGGACAACAATCAGCCCCAGCATTTT. This codes for CASSFYPDNNQPQHF.

The V call is TRBV7-2, the J call TRBJ2-3; unclear D gene. The CDR3 spans 13 residues. Germline V gene sequence: CDR1 SGHTA, CDR2 FQGNSA. V was pared by 2 bases and J by 9 bases, with 12 bases between. As DNA, the CDR3 is TGTGCCAGCAGCTTACAACCGGATGGGACGCAGTATTTT. Amino acids: CASSLQPDGTQYF. Full variable domain (outside the CDR3, taken from reference TRBV7-2 and TRBJ2-3): GAGVSQSPSNKVTEKGKDVELRCDPISGHTALYWYRQSLGQGLEFLIYFQGNSAPDKSGLPSDRFSAERTGGSVSTLTIQRTQQEDSAVYLCASSLQPDGTQYFGPGTRLTVL.

This clonotype has just a few counts. A single base separates this from a much larger clone, so it may be a read error. CDR3 bases: TGTGCCAGCAGTTTGTGGACAGAGGGCGAAAAACTGTTTTTT. Translation gives CASSLWTEGEKLFF. V is TRBV27 and J is TRBJ1-4; TRBD1 is a possible D gene (6 bases). This CDR3 is built from 14 residues. V was trimmed by 3 bases and J by 8 bases, leaving 13 bases between them. Germline V lookup: CDR1 MNHEY, CDR2 SMNVEV (reference sequence).